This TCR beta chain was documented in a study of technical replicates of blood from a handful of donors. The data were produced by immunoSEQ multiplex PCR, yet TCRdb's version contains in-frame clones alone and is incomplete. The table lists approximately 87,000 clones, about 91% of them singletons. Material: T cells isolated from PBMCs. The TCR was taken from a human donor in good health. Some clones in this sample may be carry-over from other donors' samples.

The CDR3 DNA reads as TGTGCCAGCAGTTTACTGAGAATCTTAGGGGTCGACGAGCAGTACTTC. It specifies CASSLLRILGVDEQYF. The chain carries TRBV28 and TRBJ2-7, with TRBD1 as a possible D gene (5 bases). Germline V gives CDR1 MDHEN, CDR2 SYDVKM. V was trimmed by 2 bases and J by 5 bases, leaving 19 bases between them. The CDR3 sequence is 16 residues long.